What follows are 11 T cell receptor beta chains derived from one specimen sequenced in a study of T cells in Graves' hyperthyroidism and ophthalmopathy. Template material for amplifying TCR beta CDR3 regions consisted of RNA transcripts. The TCR CDR3 was amplified in a first-round RT-PCR using the HTBI primer set. Using its own MiXCR run on the multiplex PCR reads, TCRdb lists one record per CDR3 protein. The data hold almost 600,000 distinct CDR3 sequences, with 46% observed a single time. Sequenced sample: peripheral blood or thyroid tissue (not recorded which). The receptors come from a woman aged 18-29 years with Graves' hyperthyroidism.

This clonotype has at least ten counts. The chain joins TRBV24-1 to TRBJ1-2; D is uncertain. The CDR3 sequence is 14 residues long. The V and J ends lost 5 bases and 5 bases respectively, with 14 bases between them. Germline assignment: CDR1 KGHDR and CDR2 SFDVKD. The CDR3 sequence: CATSANPFLYGYTF. CDR3 DNA sequence: TGTGCCACCAGTGCTAATCCATTCCTATATGGCTACACCTTC.

This clonotype was counted only a few times. The gene calls are TRBV18 and TRBJ1-1, with D unclear. The CDR3 runs 14 residues. Trimming took off 2 bases at V and 6 bases at J, with 13 bases between the two ends. Germline-derived CDR1 and CDR2 are KGHSH and LQKENI. The CDR3 DNA sequence: TGTGCCAGCTCACCAAGCATTGACATAGCTGAAGCTTTCTTT. This translates into CASSPSIDIAEAFF.

This clonotype was counted many times. This chain connects TRBV9 to TRBJ2-2, with 7 bases lining up with TRBD2. The trim removed 4 bases at V and 4 bases at J, leaving 4 bases unmatched. CDR1 and CDR2 from the germline V gene are SGDLS and YYNGEE. The CDR3 has 14 amino acids. DNA for the CDR3: TGTGCCAGCAGCACCGGGACTACCACCGGGGAGCTGTTTTTT. It translates to CASSTGTTTGELFF.

The chain joins TRBV15 to TRBJ1-6, with D possibly TRBD1 on 5 matching bases. The germline V gene has CDR1 LNHNV and CDR2 YYDKDF (reference sequence). Trimming shortened V by 2 bases and J by 4 bases, and 12 bases separated the two germline ends. The CDR3 has 16 residues. CDR3 nucleotides: TGTGCCACCAGCAGACGGGGCCAGCCTTATAATTCACCCCTCCACTTT. Protein product: CATSRRGQPYNSPLHF.

The chain uses TRBV7-9 and TRBJ1-1; 9 bases fit TRBD1. Trimming at V came to 4 bases and at J to 4 bases, leaving 7 bases not matched to a gene. The CDR3 is made up of 15 amino acids. CDR1 is SEHNR and CDR2 is FQNEAQ in the germline V gene (reference sequence). This CDR3 reads CASSYGTGSSTEAFF. The CDR3 DNA reads as TGTGCCAGCAGCTACGGGACAGGGAGTAGCACTGAAGCTTTCTTT.

With regard to this clonotype: This clone may be a read error of a much larger clone one base away. Lacking the conserved final phenylalanine or tryptophan, this CDR3 likely reflects a read error. The chain has TRBV6-6 and TRBJ2-7, with TRBD2 identical over 7 bases. Germline values: CDR1 MNHNY, CDR2 SVGAGI (reference sequence). The CDR3 spans 13 residues. CDR3 region: CAFAGTIPYEQYL. The CDR3 DNA follows: TGTGCTTTCGCCGGGACTATCCCCTACGAGCAGTACCTC.

This clonotype was observed many times. V usage is TRBV12-3 or TRBV12-4 and J usage is TRBJ1-1; no clear D gene. This CDR3 has 12 amino acids. V was shortened by 5 bases and J by 5 bases, with 9 bases between the two germline ends. The CDR3 region is CASSARRTEAFF. CDR3 nucleotides: TGTGCCAGCAGTGCCCGTAGGACTGAAGCTTTCTTT.

The CDR3 loop is CAISEQFF. The DNA for the CDR3 is TGTGCCATCAGTGAGCAGTTCTTC. The chain employs TRBV10-3 and TRBJ2-5; unclear D gene. TRBJ2-1 matches the DNA end more closely, so the J call is doubtful. Per the germline V gene, CDR1 is ENHRY and CDR2 is SYGVKD. The CDR3 contains 8 residues.

On this clonotype itself: A clone one base away is much larger, so this may be a read error. The rearrangement uses TRBV7-2 and TRBJ1-3; weak D call: TRBD1 (6 bases). The CDR3 covers 17 residues. CDR1 and CDR2 from the germline V gene are SGHTA and FQGNSA. CDR3 DNA sequence: TGTGCCAGCAGCTTGACTACAGGGATGGTTTTTGGAAACACCGTATATTTT. It is translated as CASSLTTGMVFGNTVYF.

The J gene is TRBJ2-7, the V gene TRBV7-9; 12 bases are a match to TRBD1. V was clipped by 7 bases and J by 5 bases; unmatched bases: 6. CDR1 is SEHNR and CDR2 is FQNEAQ in the germline V gene (reference sequence). The CDR3 runs to 14 residues. The chain's CDR3 is CASMSGTGGNEQYF. CDR3 DNA sequence: TGTGCCAGCATGTCCGGGACAGGGGGCAACGAGCAGTACTTC.

This clonotype has ten or more counts. This chain connects TRBV12-3 or TRBV12-4 to TRBJ2-5; D is ambiguous. V was pared by 6 bases and J by 3 bases, with 17 bases between. This CDR3 contains 15 residues. The CDR3 is CASSDPYSPEETQYF. CDR3 bases: TGTGCCAGCAGCGATCCCTACTCGCCAGAAGAGACCCAGTACTTC.